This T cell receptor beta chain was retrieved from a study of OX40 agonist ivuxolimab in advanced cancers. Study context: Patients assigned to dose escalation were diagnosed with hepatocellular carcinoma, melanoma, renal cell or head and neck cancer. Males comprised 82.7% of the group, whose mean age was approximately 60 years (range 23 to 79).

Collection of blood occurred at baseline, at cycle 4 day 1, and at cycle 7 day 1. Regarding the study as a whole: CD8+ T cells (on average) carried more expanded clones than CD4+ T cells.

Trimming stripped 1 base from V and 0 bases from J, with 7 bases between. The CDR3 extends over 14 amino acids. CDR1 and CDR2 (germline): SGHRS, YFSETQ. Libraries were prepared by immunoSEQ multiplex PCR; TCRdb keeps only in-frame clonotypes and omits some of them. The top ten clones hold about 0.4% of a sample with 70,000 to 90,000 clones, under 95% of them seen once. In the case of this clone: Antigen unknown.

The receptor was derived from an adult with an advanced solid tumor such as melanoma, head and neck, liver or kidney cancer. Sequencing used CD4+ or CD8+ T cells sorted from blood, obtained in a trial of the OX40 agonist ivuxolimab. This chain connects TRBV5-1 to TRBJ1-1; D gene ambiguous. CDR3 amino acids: CASSLRYMNTEAFF. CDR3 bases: TGCGCCAGCAGCTTGCGGTACATGAACACTGAAGCTTTCTTT.